The next 10 T cell receptor beta chains were all read from a single sample in a study of T cell repertoires in cytomegalovirus infection. Their antigen targets remain unknown. MiXCR was run by TCRdb on the reads, yielding one entry per CDR3 protein. The sample consists of roughly 350,000 distinct CDR3 sequences, roughly 34% of them appearing once. Sequenced material: cultured PBMCs, taken from culture after CMV antigen stimulation. The receptors shown here come from a human donor in good health (CMV status not recorded). Some clones in this sample may be carry-over from other donors' samples.

The chain joins TRBV12-3 or TRBV12-4 to TRBJ1-1; D might be TRBD1 (5 bases). The CDR3 runs to 12 residues. The V gene lost 11 bases and the J gene lost 3 bases, with 13 bases spanning the gap. The CDR3 sequence is CAGRGGDTEAFF. CDR3 bases: TGTGCCGGGAGGGGCGGGGACACTGAAGCTTTCTTT.

This clonotype was counted between two and nine times. This chain connects TRBV20-1 to TRBJ2-1; maybe TRBD2 (6 bases). This CDR3 is 13 amino acids long. V was shortened by 2 bases and J by 7 bases, with 12 bases between the two germline ends. From germline, CDR1 is DFQATT and CDR2 SNEGSKA (reference sequence). CDR3 nucleotides: TGCAGTGCTAGAAGGAGTCGGGAGAATGAGCAGTTCTTC. Translating it yields CSARRSRENEQFF.

V is TRBV12-3 or TRBV12-4 and J is TRBJ1-6, with TRBD1 identical over 7 bases. V shed 1 base and J 7 bases; nucleotides not matched to a gene: 4. There are 15 residues in the CDR3. The CDR3: CASSLETGQNSPLHF. CDR3 in DNA: TGTGCCAGCAGTTTAGAGACAGGGCAAAATTCACCCCTCCACTTT.

This clonotype has a handful of counts. The V gene is TRBV27, the J gene TRBJ2-1, with D possibly TRBD2 on 6 matching bases. The V end lost 3 bases, the J end lost 8 bases, and 14 bases lay between the germline ends. This CDR3 is 14 amino acids long. CDR1 is MNHEY and CDR2 is SMNVEV in the germline V gene (reference sequence). CDR3 nucleotides: TGTGCCAGCAGTTTTGCGGGGCGGTTTGATGAGCAGTTCTTC. It specifies CASSFAGRFDEQFF.

This clonotype was detected once. The CDR3 is CASSRIDGETQYF. The CDR3 DNA reads TGTGCCAGCAGTCGGATTGACGGAGAGACCCAGTACTTC. This chain links TRBV2 with TRBJ2-5; D remains ambiguous. This CDR3 contains 13 residues. Trimming removed 5 bases at V and 4 bases at J, with 11 bases between. CDR1 is SNHLY and CDR2 is FYNNEI in the germline V gene.

The chain is built from TRBV3-1 and TRBJ2-1, with a weak D call TRBD1 (6 bases). Trimming left V 0 bases short and J 5 bases short, with 8 bases between. The CDR3 spans 14 residues. The germline V gene has CDR1 LGHDT and CDR2 YNNKEL (reference sequence). The CDR3 bases are TGTGCCAGCAGCCAAGAGGGGGCCAACAATGAGCAGTTCTTC. Amino acids: CASSQEGANNEQFF.

This clonotype was counted many times. The chain recombines TRBV7-6 with TRBJ2-1, with 8 nucleotides matching TRBD1. CDR3 length: 14 amino acids. Germline V CDR1 and CDR2: SGHVS, FNYEAQ. Trimming cost V 4 bases and J 4 bases; bases outside gene matches: 3. CDR3 sequence reads: CASSSGTGYNEQFF. The DNA for the CDR3 is TGTGCCAGCAGCTCCGGGACAGGTTACAATGAGCAGTTCTTC.

This clonotype was counted only a few times. The chain combines TRBV6-6 with TRBJ2-1; TRBD2 agrees at 14 bases. The trim removed 5 bases at V and 12 bases at J, leaving 12 bases unmatched. The CDR3 spans 16 residues. In germline, CDR1 is MNHNY, CDR2 SVGAGI (reference sequence). CDR3 loop: CASSDSGTSGSWRQFF. CDR3 bases: TGTGCCAGCAGTGATTCCGGGACTAGCGGGAGCTGGCGGCAGTTCTTC.

The CDR3 loop reads CASSPWGDMNTEAFF. The CDR3 bases are TGTGCCAGCAGCCCGTGGGGGGATATGAACACTGAAGCTTTCTTT. This chain uses TRBV14 with TRBJ1-1; maybe TRBD1 (5 bases). This CDR3 comprises 15 residues. CDR1 SGHDN and CDR2 FVKESK come from the germline V gene. V shed 4 bases and J shed 0 bases, with 12 bases lying between them.

This clonotype was seen more than once but under ten times. The chain combines TRBV15 with TRBJ2-1; D call uncertain. This CDR3 spans 13 amino acids. Trimming cost V 4 bases and J 14 bases, with 18 bases left between them. Germline CDR1 LNHNV, CDR2 YYDKDF (reference sequence). In nucleotides, the CDR3 is TGTGCCACCAGCAACCTAACGCACCCCCGGGAGTTCTTC. This codes for CATSNLTHPREFF.